This TCR beta chain was recovered during a study of blood T cell repertoires in COVID-19. Using immunoSEQ multiplex PCR, the repertoire was profiled, and TCRdb retains in-frame clones only, with some absent. Of some 150,000 clones listed, approximately 83% are singletons. Germline V CDR1 and CDR2: SGHAT, FQNNGV. After removal of 3 bases from V and 7 bases from J, the junction contained 2 bases not matched to a gene. The CDR3 is made up of 14 amino acids. The sample comprised peripheral blood. The gene calls are TRBV11-2 and TRBJ1-6; 8 bases fit TRBD1. The source of this sequence is a woman older than 75 with acute or convalescent COVID-19. The CDR3 DNA reads as TGTGCCAGCAGCTTTACAGGGGGAAATTCACCCCTCCACTTT. Protein product: CASSFTGGNSPLHF.